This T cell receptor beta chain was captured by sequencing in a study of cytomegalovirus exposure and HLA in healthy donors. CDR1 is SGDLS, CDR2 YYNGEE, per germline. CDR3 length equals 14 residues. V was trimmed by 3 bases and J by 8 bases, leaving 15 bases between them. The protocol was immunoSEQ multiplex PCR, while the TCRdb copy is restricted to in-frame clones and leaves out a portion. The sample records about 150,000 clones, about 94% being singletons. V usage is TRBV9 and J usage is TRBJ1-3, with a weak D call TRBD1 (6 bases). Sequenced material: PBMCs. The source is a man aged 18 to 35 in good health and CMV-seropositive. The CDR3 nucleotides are TGTGCCAGCAGCGGCAGGGGCGCCGAGGACACCATATATTTT. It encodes CASSGRGAEDTIYF.